This T cell receptor (beta chain) emerged from a study of technical replicates of blood from four donors. CDR1 and CDR2 (germline): SQVTM, ANQGSEA. The CDR3 is 11 residues long. V dropped 4 bases and J dropped 10 bases, with 11 bases sitting between them. Method: immunoSEQ multiplex PCR; TCRdb's copy keeps in-frame clones and lacks some. This table has some 100,000 clones, just over 95% appearing once. The chain has TRBV29-1 and TRBJ2-1, with D possibly being TRBD2 (6 bases). This sequence originates from a human donor in good health. The sample taken for sequencing was T cells isolated from PBMCs. As DNA, the CDR3 is TGCAGCGTTGTCTCGCGGGGAGAGCAGTTCTTC. Translated: CSVVSRGEQFF.